The clone carrying this T cell receptor beta chain was counted only a few times. What it binds is not known. The sample is drawn from a study of CD4 T cells in relation to SARS-CoV-2 and coronaviruses. Study-wide context: After roughly 11 days of antigen culture, PBMC TCR beta CDR3s were sequenced.

Germline V lookup: CDR1 SNHLY, CDR2 FYNNEI. This CDR3 comprises 13 residues. V was pared by 8 bases and J by 2 bases, with 11 bases between. Clones were sequenced by immunoSEQ multiplex PCR, and TCRdb holds only the in-frame ones, with some missing. The sample yields around 28,000 clones, around 80% seen once. This receptor was obtained from an adult with COVID-19. The sequenced sample consisted of memory CD4+ T cells from PBMCs, cultured in vitro. The genes are TRBV2 and TRBJ2-3; D gene unclear. The CDR3 loop is CASQDAFTDTQYF. In DNA form, the CDR3 reads TGTGCCAGCCAAGATGCATTCACAGATACGCAGTATTTT.